Each of the 12 T cell receptor beta chains below was sequenced from the same sample in a study of human T cells and chemical hapten exposure. Time point specified: patch test 1, 2 weeks after DPC sensitization. Documented treatment: therapeutic diphenylcyclopropenone sensitization with weekly scalp DPC. TCRdb fed the RACE reads into MiXCR, producing one record per CDR3 protein. The sample records around 340,000 distinct CDR3 sequences, around 7% being singletons. The sample was whole blood, taken in connection with sensitization to the hapten diphenylcyclopropenone (DPC). These receptor sequences come from a woman between 18 and 29 years old with alopecia areata. Some clones in this sample may be carry-over from other donors' samples.

The sample holds a few counts of this clonotype. V usage is TRBV20-1 and J usage is TRBJ2-4, with D possibly matching TRBD2 (6 bases). The V gene's germline CDR1 is DFQATT and CDR2 SNEGSKA (reference sequence). The CDR3 length is 16 residues. V was clipped by 2 bases and J by 0 bases, with 14 bases between them. The CDR3 nucleotides read TGCAGTGCTAGACCTATGACGGGACTAGCCAAAAACATTCAGTACTTC. Encoded protein: CSARPMTGLAKNIQYF.

V gene TRBV4-3 combines with J gene TRBJ1-2, with D unclear. The CDR3 spans 15 residues. V lost 0 bases and J lost 5, with 13 bases in between. Germline V lookup: CDR1 LGHNA, CDR2 YSLEER. The CDR3, as DNA: TGCGCCAGCAGCCAAGAAGGTACGTCAGTATATGGCTACACCTTC. As protein: CASSQEGTSVYGYTF.

The chain couples TRBV13 to TRBJ2-1; weak D call: TRBD2 (6 bases). The CDR3 loop spans 11 amino acids. Germline V gene sequence: CDR1 PRHDT, CDR2 FYEKMQ (reference sequence). The V end lost 8 bases, the J end lost 7 bases, and 9 bases lay between the germline ends. DNA for the CDR3: TGTGCCAGCTTGGGGGGAAATGAGCAGTTCTTC. It yields the protein CASLGGNEQFF.

A few counts support this clonotype. The chain uses TRBV27 and TRBJ1-4, with 7 bases lining up with TRBD1. This CDR3 region has 15 residues. The germline V gene encodes CDR1 MNHEY and CDR2 SMNVEV (reference sequence). The V and J ends lost 6 bases and 8 bases, in that order; junction bases with no gene match: 12. This CDR3 is CASSPTQGRSEKLFF. In DNA form, the CDR3 reads TGTGCCAGCAGCCCAACACAGGGGAGGAGCGAAAAACTGTTTTTT.

This clonotype came up many times. The genes are TRBV7-2 and TRBJ2-2; 10 nucleotides line up with TRBD1. Germline trimming cut 5 bases from V and 7 bases from J; bases unmatched to any gene: 4. Germline CDR1 is SGHTA and CDR2 is FQGNSA. This CDR3 contains 14 residues. The chain's CDR3 is CASSKDRGSGELFF. CDR3 sequence (DNA): TGTGCCAGCAGCAAGGACAGGGGGAGCGGGGAGCTGTTTTTT. The whole variable domain, filled in from reference TRBV7-2 and TRBJ2-2, reads GAGVSQSPSNKVTEKGKDVELRCDPISGHTALYWYRQSLGQGLEFLIYFQGNSAPDKSGLPSDRFSAERTGGSVSTLTIQRTQQEDSAVYLCASSKDRGSGELFFGEGSRLTVL.

The V call is TRBV4-3, the J call TRBJ1-3; D gene unclear. This CDR3 has 16 amino acids. Germline V gives CDR1 LGHNA, CDR2 YSLEER. V gave up 0 bases and J gave up 3 bases, with 12 bases separating them. CDR3 DNA: TGCGCCAGCAGCCAAGATGCCCCGGGCGGTGGAAACACCATATATTTT. It specifies CASSQDAPGGGNTIYF.

This clonotype has a handful of counts. The genes are TRBV6-5 and TRBJ1-1, with unresolved D. Germline CDR1 reads MNHEY; CDR2 reads SVGAGI. V lost 6 bases, J lost 6 bases, and 11 bases lay in between. The CDR3 spans 12 residues. CDR3 in amino acids: CASSQSTSEAFF. Here the CDR3 DNA reads TGTGCCAGCAGCCAATCCACTTCTGAAGCTTTCTTT.

The chain uses TRBV12-3 or TRBV12-4 and TRBJ1-4; D is perhaps TRBD1 (5 bases). This CDR3 comprises 13 residues. Trimming removed 2 bases from V and 8 bases from J, with 9 bases in between. CDR3 sequence (DNA): TGTGCCAGCAGTTTACTGGGGACCGAAAAACTGTTTTTT. Translated, it gives CASSLLGTEKLFF.

This clonotype was observed a few times. CDR3 in DNA: TGCAGCGTTGAGATGACAGGGGGCTACACTGAAGCTTTCTTT. Translating it yields CSVEMTGGYTEAFF. The V and J genes are TRBV29-1 and TRBJ1-1, with TRBD1 matching 10 bases. The CDR3 totals 14 residues. V lost 3 bases, J lost 3 bases, and 4 bases stayed unmatched. Germline lookup yields CDR1 SQVTM and CDR2 ANQGSEA.

This clonotype was picked up a small number of times. The chain uses TRBV5-6 and TRBJ2-7; 10 bases are a match to TRBD2. This CDR3 has 15 amino acids. CDR1 SGHDT and CDR2 YYEEEE come from the germline V gene. With 4 bases clipped from V and 2 bases from J, the junction kept 6 bases outside the gene matches. The CDR3 sequence is CASSLGLAGAYEQYF. In nucleotides, the CDR3 is TGTGCCAGCAGCCTCGGTCTAGCGGGGGCCTACGAGCAGTACTTC.

V is TRBV24-1 and J is TRBJ2-3; 8 bases fit TRBD2. V dropped 2 bases and J dropped 2; count of bases not matched to a gene: 5. This CDR3 spans 16 amino acids. CDR1 is KGHDR, CDR2 SFDVKD, per germline. The CDR3 DNA reads as TGTGCCACCAGTGATTGGACTAGCCGGCTCACAGATACGCAGTATTTT. This encodes CATSDWTSRLTDTQYF.

This clonotype showed up just a few times. The genes are TRBV2 and TRBJ2-5; D not certain. CDR3 length: 16 amino acids. V gave up 6 bases and J gave up 6 bases, with 23 bases separating them. CDR1 and CDR2 (germline): SNHLY, FYNNEI. CDR3 region: CASRKVGDTEWKTQYF. CDR3 sequence (DNA): TGTGCCAGCAGGAAGGTGGGCGACACGGAATGGAAGACCCAGTACTTC.